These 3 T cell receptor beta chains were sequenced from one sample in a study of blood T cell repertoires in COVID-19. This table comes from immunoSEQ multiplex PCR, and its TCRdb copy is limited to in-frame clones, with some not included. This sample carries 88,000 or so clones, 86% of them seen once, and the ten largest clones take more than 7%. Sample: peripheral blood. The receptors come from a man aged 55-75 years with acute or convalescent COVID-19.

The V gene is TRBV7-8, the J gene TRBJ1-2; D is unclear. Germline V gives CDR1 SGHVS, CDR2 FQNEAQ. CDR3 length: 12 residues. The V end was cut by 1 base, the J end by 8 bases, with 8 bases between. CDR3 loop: CASSLGSGGYTF. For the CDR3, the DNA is TGTGCCAGCAGCTTAGGGTCAGGAGGCTACACCTTC.

This chain's CDR3 is CASSLSAGGNEKLFF. The DNA for the CDR3 is TGTGCCAGCAGTTTATCGGCGGGGGGCAATGAAAAACTGTTTTTT. This chain uses TRBV27 with TRBJ1-4, with TRBD1 as a possible D gene (6 bases). The CDR3 consists of 15 residues. The germline V gene encodes CDR1 MNHEY and CDR2 SMNVEV (reference sequence). The V end lost 0 bases, the J end lost 5 bases, and 10 bases lay between the germline ends.

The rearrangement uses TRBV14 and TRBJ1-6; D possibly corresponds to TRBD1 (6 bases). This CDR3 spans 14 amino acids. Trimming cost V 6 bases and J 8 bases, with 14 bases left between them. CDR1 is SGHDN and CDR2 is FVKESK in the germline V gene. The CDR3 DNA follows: TGTGCCAGCAGAAAGCAGGGGTATGATTCACCCCTCCACTTT. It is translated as CASRKQGYDSPLHF.